The clone carrying this T cell receptor beta chain was seen a handful of times. Antigen specificity is unknown. The germline gene is not matched at one end of the junction; a read error may be the cause. The sample comes from a study of T cells in Graves' hyperthyroidism and ophthalmopathy. Study observations and caveats: Most expanded thyroid clonotypes above 0.001 also appeared in blood.

TCR beta CDR3 regions were amplified from RNA. The primer set for the first-round RT-PCR of the TCR CDR3 was HTBI. Each CDR3 protein is one row after TCRdb ran MiXCR on the multiplex PCR reads. The table shows approximately 720,000 distinct CDR3 sequences, with around 19% occurring only once. Lactation, pregnancy, other autoimmune disease or uncontrolled infection excluded patients. First hyperthyroidism diagnosis is when the blood sample was obtained, before any ophthalmopathy symptoms. Sample: blood. The receptor comes from a woman aged 45-65 years with Graves' hyperthyroidism that later progressed to Graves' ophthalmopathy.

The CDR3 DNA reads as TGTGCTAGCAGCAAAGACGGAGGAGACTACAATGAGCAGTTCTTC. It is translated as CASSKDGGDYNEQFF. The gene calls are TRBV7-7 and TRBJ2-1; a weak D match, TRBD2 (5 bases). The CDR3 length is 15 residues. Per germline, CDR1 SSHAT and CDR2 FNYEAQ (reference sequence).